A single sample gave rise to the 26 T cell receptor beta chains below, sequenced in a study of blood T cells in healthy people across ages (dated by TCRdb to between 2014 and 2016). Library creation used 5' RACE. TCRdb lists the instrument as Illumina HiSeq 2500. A second about 6 to 11 cycle PCR used a sample-barcoded 5' primer and a J-beta primer mix. TCRdb reworked the public reads: Q25 trimming with fastp, MiXCR clone assembly, productive beta chains retained. CDR3 protein sequences are deduplicated, and each keeps its most common genes and DNA. In this sample the table shows 2 million or so distinct CDR3 sequences, roughly 49% of which occur a single time. Around 2.1% of the sample belongs to the ten largest clones. The sample consisted of blood. The receptors come from a woman between 40 and 55 years old in good health.

The rearrangement links TRBV4-3 to TRBJ2-4; 8 bases map to TRBD1. Trimming cost V 0 bases and J 2 bases; bases outside gene matches: 6. CDR3 length: 17 residues. The germline V gene encodes CDR1 LGHNA and CDR2 YSLEER. The CDR3 DNA reads TGCGCCAGCAGCCAAGATGGGGGGACAGGCACCAAAAACATTCAGTACTTC. Its protein product is CASSQDGGTGTKNIQYF.

The CDR3 here is CASSTGQGSRETQYF. The CDR3 DNA reads TGTGCCAGCAGTACGGGACAGGGAAGTCGAGAGACCCAGTACTTC. This chain uses TRBV28 with TRBJ2-5, with 9 bases matching TRBD1. The CDR3 has 15 amino acids. Unmatched junction bases numbered 8, after V lost 5 bases and J lost 4 bases. CDR1 is MDHEN and CDR2 is SYDVKM in the germline V gene.

The rearrangement joins TRBV20-1 to TRBJ1-1, with TRBD1 identical over 8 bases. CDR3 size: 13 residues. V trimming: 1 base; J trimming: 4 bases; junction bases outside the gene matches: 2. Germline values: CDR1 DFQATT, CDR2 SNEGSKA (reference sequence). Here the CDR3 DNA reads TGCAGTGCTAGAGCAACAGGGGGCACTGAAGCTTTCTTT. Its translation: CSARATGGTEAFF.

The V call is TRBV20-1, the J call TRBJ1-1, with 9 bases lining up with TRBD1. The CDR3 has 16 residues. Per germline, CDR1 DFQATT and CDR2 SNEGSKA (reference sequence). V trimming: 0 bases; J trimming: 7 bases; junction bases outside the gene matches: 12. DNA for the CDR3: TGCAGTGCTAGAGATACCCCTACAGGGGGCTGGGATGAAGCTTTCTTT. Translating gives CSARDTPTGGWDEAFF.

This sequence joins TRBV20-1 and TRBJ2-3; a weak D match, TRBD2 (6 bases). Trimming took off 1 base at V and 2 bases at J, with 13 bases between the two ends. CDR1 is DFQATT, CDR2 SNEGSKA, per germline (reference sequence). CDR3 length equals 15 residues. The CDR3 DNA sequence: TGCAGTGCTAGAGGGCTAGCGATACCCACAGATACGCAGTATTTT. Translated, it gives CSARGLAIPTDTQYF.

This sequence joins TRBV28 and TRBJ1-5, with 7 bases fitting TRBD1. Per the germline V gene, CDR1 is MDHEN and CDR2 is SYDVKM. The CDR3 is made up of 16 amino acids. V was pared by 6 bases and J by 5 bases, with 13 bases of the junction left unmatched. This chain's CDR3 is CASSPHRGGRDQPQHF. The CDR3 bases are TGTGCCAGCAGCCCTCACAGGGGCGGTAGAGATCAGCCCCAGCATTTT. The full variable domain, completed using reference TRBV28 and TRBJ1-5, is DVKVTQSSRYLVKRTGEKVFLECVQDMDHENMFWYRQDPGLGLRLIYFSYDVKMKEKGDIPEGYSVSREKKERFSLILESASTNQTSMYLCASSPHRGGRDQPQHFGDGTRLSIL.

V gene TRBV27 combines with J gene TRBJ2-7; 8 bases are shared with TRBD1. Germline V gene sequence: CDR1 MNHEY, CDR2 SMNVEV (reference sequence). The CDR3 runs 15 residues. The V gene end was trimmed by 6 bases and the J gene end by 2 bases; junction bases not matched to a gene: 9. Here the CDR3 reads CASSLKPGQAYEQYF. CDR3 bases: TGTGCCAGCAGCTTGAAGCCGGGACAGGCCTACGAGCAGTACTTC.

V gene TRBV15 combines with J gene TRBJ2-1; D ambiguous. This CDR3 contains 13 residues. In germline, CDR1 is LNHNV, CDR2 YYDKDF (reference sequence). Trimming stripped 7 bases from V and 4 bases from J, with 11 bases between. The CDR3 loop is CATTTFGYNEQFF. CDR3 nucleotide sequence: TGTGCCACCACCACTTTTGGGTACAATGAGCAGTTCTTC. Combining the CDR3 with reference TRBV15 and TRBJ2-1 gives the whole variable domain DAMVIQNPRYQVTQFGKPVTLSCSQTLNHNVMYWYQQKSSQAPKLLFHYYDKDFNNEADTPDNFQSRRPNTSFCFLDIRSPGLGDTAMYLCATTTFGYNEQFFGPGTRLTVL.

The V call is TRBV24-1, the J call TRBJ2-3; D tentatively fits TRBD1 or TRBD2 (7 bases each). The ends were cut back, 4 bases at V and 4 bases at J, with 20 bases in the middle. The CDR3 consists of 17 residues. CDR1 and CDR2 (germline): KGHDR, SFDVKD. The DNA of the CDR3 is TGTGCCACCAGTGACTCCCGGGGGAGGGGGCTGGCAGATACGCAGTATTTT. Protein: CATSDSRGRGLADTQYF.

This clonotype occurred many times. This rearrangement joins TRBV29-1 to TRBJ2-4; D not certain. The V and J ends lost 3 bases and 1 base respectively, with 10 bases between them. Germline loops: CDR1 SQVTM, CDR2 ANQGSEA. The CDR3 consists of 14 residues. DNA of the CDR3: TGCAGCGTTGATCGCATTGGCGCCAAAAACATTCAGTACTTC. This translates into CSVDRIGAKNIQYF.

The chain couples TRBV9 to TRBJ1-6; D is unresolved. The CDR3 covers 15 residues. Trimming removed 2 bases at V and 6 bases at J, with 12 bases between. Germline assignment: CDR1 SGDLS and CDR2 YYNGEE. CDR3 protein: CASSVTSGLNSPLHF. The CDR3 DNA reads as TGTGCCAGCAGCGTTACTTCTGGACTTAATTCACCCCTCCACTTT.

This clonotype was seen just once. The chain uses TRBV29-1 and TRBJ1-1; possibly TRBD1 for D (5 bases). Trimming pared 7 bases from V and 0 bases from J, leaving 15 bases between. The germline V gene encodes CDR1 SQVTM and CDR2 ANQGSEA. The CDR3 totals 14 residues. In nucleotides, the CDR3 is TGCAGCGCAGACAGTCCTTGGGTGAACACTGAAGCTTTCTTT. Translation: CSADSPWVNTEAFF.

The genes are TRBV6-5 and TRBJ2-1, with D possibly being TRBD2 (6 bases). The CDR3 has 14 residues. Germline-derived CDR1 and CDR2 are MNHEY and SVGAGI. The V gene lost 4 bases and the J gene lost 10 bases, with 17 bases spanning the gap. CDR3 nucleotide sequence: TGTGCCAGCAGTTCAACACTACGGGGGTTGGAGCAGTTCTTC. It translates to CASSSTLRGLEQFF.

The chain employs TRBV28 and TRBJ2-4; 13 nucleotides line up with TRBD2. The V gene's germline CDR1 is MDHEN and CDR2 SYDVKM. With 2 bases clipped from V and 1 base from J, the junction kept 5 bases outside the gene matches. The CDR3 spans 18 residues. The CDR3 protein is CASSLELAGGFAKNIQYF. In nucleotides, the CDR3 is TGTGCCAGCAGTTTAGAACTAGCGGGGGGGTTTGCCAAAAACATTCAGTACTTC.

The V and J genes are TRBV6-5 and TRBJ2-7, with D perhaps matching TRBD1 (5 bases). Judging by the DNA end, TRBJ2-5 fits better; the J call may be wrong. CDR3 length: 13 amino acids. The germline V gene has CDR1 MNHEY and CDR2 SVGAGI. CDR3 amino acids: CASRKTGKETQYF. The CDR3 nucleotides are TGTGCCAGCAGAAAAACAGGAAAAGAGACCCAGTACTTC.

V gene TRBV4-1 combines with J gene TRBJ1-4; D gene ambiguous. The V end was cut by 4 bases, the J end by 8 bases, with 11 bases between. The V gene's germline CDR1 is MGHRA and CDR2 YSYEKL. This CDR3 region has 13 residues. CDR3 bases: TGCGCCAGCAGCCTTTTGCGGGTGGAAAAACTGTTTTTT. Translated, it gives CASSLLRVEKLFF.

The chain recombines TRBV4-2 with TRBJ2-7; 12 bases line up with TRBD2. Germline CDR1 is LGHNA and CDR2 is YNFKEQ. Trimming took 3 bases from V and 3 from J; bases not matched to a gene: 9. This CDR3 has 17 residues. The CDR3 sequence: CASSQGGLAGLVYEQYF. For the CDR3, the DNA is TGTGCCAGCAGCCAGGGAGGACTAGCGGGGCTTGTCTACGAGCAGTACTTC.

The rearrangement uses TRBV4-2 and TRBJ1-1; tentative D call: TRBD1 (6 bases). The V end lost 3 bases, the J end lost 1 base, and 15 bases lay between the germline ends. This CDR3 is built from 16 residues. Germline-derived CDR1 and CDR2 are LGHNA and YNFKEQ. For the CDR3, the DNA is TGTGCCAGCAGCCACGGTCGGGGGCAGGCGAACACTGAAGCTTTCTTT. As protein: CASSHGRGQANTEAFF.

In this sample, this clonotype turned up a few times. The V call is TRBV11-2, the J call TRBJ2-5; D ambiguous. This CDR3 is built from 15 residues. V was cut by 5 bases and J by 4 bases, with 17 bases left in between. Germline assignment: CDR1 SGHAT and CDR2 FQNNGV. Here the CDR3 DNA reads TGTGCCAGCAGCCTCCCTGGAACAGTCCGAGAGACCCAGTACTTC. Amino acids: CASSLPGTVRETQYF.

The V and J genes are TRBV28 and TRBJ1-2, with a tentative D call TRBD1 (6 bases). V shed 6 bases and J shed 4 bases, with 24 bases lying between them. CDR3 length: 17 residues. Germline V gives CDR1 MDHEN, CDR2 SYDVKM. DNA of the CDR3: TGTGCCAGCAGCTACGTGGACCCAAGAACAGGGCTCTATGGCTACACCTTC. Its translation: CASSYVDPRTGLYGYTF.

V usage is TRBV9 and J usage is TRBJ2-6; D is uncertain. Germline loops: CDR1 SGDLS, CDR2 YYNGEE. The CDR3 loop spans 18 amino acids. V dropped 0 bases and J dropped 0 bases, with 13 bases sitting between them. CDR3 loop: CASSVDRARNSGANVLTF. CDR3 nucleotide sequence: TGTGCCAGCAGCGTAGATCGGGCCCGTAACTCTGGGGCCAACGTCCTGACTTTC.

The rearrangement links TRBV5-1 to TRBJ2-3, with 7 bases identical to TRBD1. CDR1 and CDR2 from the germline V gene are SGHRS and YFSETQ. Trimming removed 3 bases from V and 2 bases from J; junction bases left unmatched: 6. The CDR3 sequence is 15 residues long. The chain's CDR3 is CASSSDRPLTDTQYF. The CDR3 DNA follows: TGCGCCAGCAGCTCGGACAGGCCTCTCACAGATACGCAGTATTTT.

The V gene is TRBV9, the J gene TRBJ2-1; 7 nucleotides align to TRBD1. There are 14 residues in the CDR3. The germline V gene encodes CDR1 SGDLS and CDR2 YYNGEE. Trimming removed 6 bases from V and 7 bases from J; junction bases left unmatched: 10. The CDR3 DNA follows: TGTGCCAGCACCCAACAGGGGCTTGGGAATGAGCAGTTCTTC. Its translation is CASTQQGLGNEQFF.

V is TRBV7-2 and J is TRBJ2-1, with 10 bases fitting TRBD2. J lost 7 bases, V lost 5 bases, and 8 bases had no gene match. This CDR3 contains 15 residues. Per the germline V gene, CDR1 is SGHTA and CDR2 is FQGNSA. CDR3 sequence (DNA): TGTGCCAGCAGCGCAGCGGGGGGGCCGGGGAATGAGCAGTTCTTC. Translated: CASSAAGGPGNEQFF.

This clonotype was counted ten times or more. The chain has TRBV7-2 and TRBJ2-7; 14 bases match TRBD2. V shed 3 bases and J 0 bases; nucleotides not matched to a gene: 10. The CDR3 consists of 19 residues. The V gene's germline CDR1 is SGHTA and CDR2 FQGNSA. CDR3 loop: CASSLGLAGERRSSYEQYF. CDR3 DNA sequence: TGTGCCAGCAGCTTGGGACTAGCGGGGGAAAGACGAAGCTCCTACGAGCAGTACTTC.

The rearrangement joins TRBV2 to TRBJ1-1; no clear D. Germline assignment: CDR1 SNHLY and CDR2 FYNNEI. There are 15 residues in the CDR3. Trimming cost V 5 bases and J 4 bases, with 17 bases left between them. CDR3 nucleotide sequence: TGTGCCAGCAGTACCTGGGAGGATAATCTCACTGAAGCTTTCTTT. This sequence encodes CASSTWEDNLTEAFF.